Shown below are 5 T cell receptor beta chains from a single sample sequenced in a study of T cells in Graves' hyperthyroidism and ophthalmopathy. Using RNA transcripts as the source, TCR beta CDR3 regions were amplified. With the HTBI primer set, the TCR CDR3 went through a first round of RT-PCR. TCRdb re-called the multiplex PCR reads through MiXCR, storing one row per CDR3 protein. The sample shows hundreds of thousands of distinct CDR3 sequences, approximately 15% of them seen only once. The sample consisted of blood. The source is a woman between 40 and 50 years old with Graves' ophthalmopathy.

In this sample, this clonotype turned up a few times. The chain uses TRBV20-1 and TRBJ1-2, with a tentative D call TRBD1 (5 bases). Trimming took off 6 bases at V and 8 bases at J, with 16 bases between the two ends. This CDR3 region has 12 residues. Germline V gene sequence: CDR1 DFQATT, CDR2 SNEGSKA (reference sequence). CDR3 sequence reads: CSAYLGTQGYTF. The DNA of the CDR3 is TGCAGTGCCTACCTCGGGACTCAAGGCTACACCTTC.

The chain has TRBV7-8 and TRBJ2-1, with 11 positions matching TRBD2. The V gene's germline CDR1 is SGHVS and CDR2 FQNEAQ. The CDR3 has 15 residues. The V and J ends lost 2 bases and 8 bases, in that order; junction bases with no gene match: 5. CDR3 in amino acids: CASSLISGGADEQFF. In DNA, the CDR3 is TGTGCCAGCAGCTTAATTAGCGGGGGGGCCGATGAGCAGTTCTTC.

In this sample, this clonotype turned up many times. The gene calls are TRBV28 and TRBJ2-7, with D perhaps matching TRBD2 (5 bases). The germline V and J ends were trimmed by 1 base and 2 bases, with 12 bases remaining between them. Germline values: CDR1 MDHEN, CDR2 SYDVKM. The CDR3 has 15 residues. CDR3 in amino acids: CASSLYGSIPYEQYF. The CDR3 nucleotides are TGTGCCAGCAGTTTATATGGGAGTATCCCCTACGAGCAGTACTTC.

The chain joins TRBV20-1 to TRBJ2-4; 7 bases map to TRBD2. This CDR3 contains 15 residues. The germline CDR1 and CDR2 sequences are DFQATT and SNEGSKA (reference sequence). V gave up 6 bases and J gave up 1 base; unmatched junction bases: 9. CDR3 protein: CSAGGRDYAKNIQYF. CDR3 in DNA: TGCAGTGCGGGTGGGAGGGATTATGCCAAAAACATTCAGTACTTC.

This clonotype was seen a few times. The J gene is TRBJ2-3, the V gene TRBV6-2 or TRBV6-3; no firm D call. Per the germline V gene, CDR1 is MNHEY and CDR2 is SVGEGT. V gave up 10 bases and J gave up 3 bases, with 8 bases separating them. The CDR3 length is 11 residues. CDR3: CATLRTDTQYF. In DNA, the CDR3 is TGTGCCACCCTTCGGACAGATACGCAGTATTTT.